This TCR beta chain derives from a study of T cell responses to AZD1222 COVID-19 vaccine. Clones were read by immunoSEQ multiplex PCR, and TCRdb kept only the in-frame ones, dropping some. Of about 150,000 clones in the sample, about 85% were seen once. Trimming took off 2 bases at V and 1 base at J, with 22 bases between the two ends. From germline, CDR1 is SGHTA and CDR2 FQGNSA. The CDR3 loop spans 19 amino acids. The sample here was peripheral blood, taken on day 0 of AZD1222 vaccination. The clonotype originates from an adult in good health. The J gene is TRBJ2-3, the V gene TRBV7-2; D might be TRBD1 (7 bases). In nucleotides, the CDR3 is TGTGCCAGCAGCTTATGGGACAGTATGAGGGGACTCGGCACAGATACGCAGTATTTT. Encoded protein: CASSLWDSMRGLGTDTQYF.